This T cell receptor beta chain was retrieved from a study of PD-L1 blockade in urothelial cancer. Overall study: Reported median T cell count for blood samples was 140,000 to 150,000.

Study-level results: The study found that durable-benefit patients expanded tumor-associated blood clones more at 3 weeks.

The investigators introduced synthetic TCR analog templates into each PCR as spikes. TCRdb keeps only in-frame clones here, not all; method: immunoSEQ multiplex PCR. The table includes about 43,000 clones, roughly 88% detected once. A note on this clone: Its antigen is unknown.

The study collected 1 to 8 samples per patient, pretreatment and on-treatment. This CDR3 is 14 amino acids long. CDR1 and CDR2 (germline): MNHEY, SVGAGI. V lost 3 bases and J lost 7, with 12 bases in between. This sample comprised PBMCs, obtained around atezolizumab (anti-PD-L1) treatment. This chain links TRBV6-5 with TRBJ1-4; D gene ambiguous. The TCR was taken from an elderly man with urothelial cancer. CDR3 in DNA: TGTGCCAGCAGTTATAGCTTCGTGGGTGAAAAACTGTTTTTT. It yields the protein CASSYSFVGEKLFF.